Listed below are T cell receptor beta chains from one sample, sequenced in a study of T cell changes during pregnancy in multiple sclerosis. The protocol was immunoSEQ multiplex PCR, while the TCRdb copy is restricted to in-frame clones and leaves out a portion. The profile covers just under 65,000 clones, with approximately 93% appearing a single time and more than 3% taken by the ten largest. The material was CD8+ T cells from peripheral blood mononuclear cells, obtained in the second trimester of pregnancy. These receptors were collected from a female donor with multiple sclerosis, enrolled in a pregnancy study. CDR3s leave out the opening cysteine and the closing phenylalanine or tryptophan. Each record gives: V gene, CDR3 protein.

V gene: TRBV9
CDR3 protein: ASSVSARDTEAF

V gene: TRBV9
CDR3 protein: ASSVGLAVITDTQY

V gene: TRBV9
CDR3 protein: ASSVGTDYGYT

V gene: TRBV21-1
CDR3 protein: ASRKLADIYNEQF

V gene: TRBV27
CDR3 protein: ASSLASGGTEAF

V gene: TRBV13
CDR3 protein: ASSLPSGRDEQF

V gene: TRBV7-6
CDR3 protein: ASSLPTRLASAGELF

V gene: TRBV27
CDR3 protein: ASSFVRELGDTQY

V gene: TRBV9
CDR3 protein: ASSVAGRPDYGYT

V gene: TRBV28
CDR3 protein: ASSLSNIRGTEAF

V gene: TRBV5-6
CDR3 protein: ASSSLAESFYEQY

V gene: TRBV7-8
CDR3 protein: ASSLVTPSGEQY

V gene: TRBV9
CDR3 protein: ASSVEGGTTYEQY

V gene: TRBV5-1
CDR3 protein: ASSLVRVNEQY

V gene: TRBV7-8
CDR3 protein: ASSLTGPNSGQY

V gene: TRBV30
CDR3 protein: AWSGGDRADTEAF

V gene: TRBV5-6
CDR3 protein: ASSSLAGGFYEQY

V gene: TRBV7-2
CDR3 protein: ASSSGTGGEETQY

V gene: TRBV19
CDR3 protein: ASSIWGRSAGELF

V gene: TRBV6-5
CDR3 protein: ASSSSGGTYNEQF

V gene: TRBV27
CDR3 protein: ASSETGGSNQPQH

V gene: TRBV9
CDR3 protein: ASSVAGGLGVAQY

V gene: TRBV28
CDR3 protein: ASSSGLRDYEQY

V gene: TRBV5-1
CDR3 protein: ASSLAGGANVLT

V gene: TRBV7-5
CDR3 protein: VRSRPGQGTGELF

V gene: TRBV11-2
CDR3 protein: ASSQTGGEKLF

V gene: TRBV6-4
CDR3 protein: ASSDSPGMADTQY

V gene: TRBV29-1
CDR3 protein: SVPSRDGYT

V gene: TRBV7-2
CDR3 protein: ASSLIQEQF

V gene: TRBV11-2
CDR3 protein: ASSVGQGLQETQY

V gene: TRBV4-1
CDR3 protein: ASSQGQGGDIQY

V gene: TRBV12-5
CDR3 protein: ASGLEPSGRNNEQF

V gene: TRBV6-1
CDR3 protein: ASTHMQYEQY

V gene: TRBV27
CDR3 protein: ASSFTTGFTDTQY

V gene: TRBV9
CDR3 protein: ASSMGTSGTDTQY

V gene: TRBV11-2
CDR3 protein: ASSLGGSGETQY

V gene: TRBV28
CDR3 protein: ASSLGQYQETQY

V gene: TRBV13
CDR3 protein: ASSLAEDRPGNTIY

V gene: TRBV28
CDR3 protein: ASSLWLNERPGDNEQF

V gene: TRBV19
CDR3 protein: ASSIITGGNNEQF

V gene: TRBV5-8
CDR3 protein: ASSLGYYEQY

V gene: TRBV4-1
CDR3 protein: ASSQEGLAALTDTQY

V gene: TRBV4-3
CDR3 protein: ASSRAPGRSEKLF

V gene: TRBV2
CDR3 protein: ASNPTPSYNEQF

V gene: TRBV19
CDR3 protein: ASSRTAGGGETQY

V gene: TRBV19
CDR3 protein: ASKQGAQPQH

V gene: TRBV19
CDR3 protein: ASSIPFKVGDEQF

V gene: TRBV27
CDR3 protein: VVWASLDGYT

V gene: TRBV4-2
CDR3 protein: ASSQARTGGTEAF

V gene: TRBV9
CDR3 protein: ASSGDRGISEAF

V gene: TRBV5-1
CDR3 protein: ASSLRRGGANEQY

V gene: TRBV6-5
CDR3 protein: ASSYRGGTEAF

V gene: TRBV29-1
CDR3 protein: SVLFWVVGGNEQF